This TCR beta chain was captured by sequencing in a study of tumor-infiltrating lymphocytes in localized non-small cell lung cancer. Study summary: Several tumor histologies, both smoking statuses, and some post-neoadjuvant chemotherapy samples were included. Resected tumor was paired with non-adjacent uninvolved lung from the same patient.

The table came from immunoSEQ multiplex PCR; TCRdb's copy has only in-frame clones and leaves some out. The sample comprises around 16,000 clones, approximately 80% of which are singletons, and just under 5% rests with the top ten. Study-level results: Tumor T-cell fraction from TCR sequencing was not associated with recurrence-free survival (p = 0.61). Available tissue quantity limited TCR sequencing to a patient subset.

As for this clone: The antigen is not known.

Sequencing used lung tumor tissue. This clonotype was obtained from a human donor with non-small cell lung cancer.

This chain's CDR3 is CASSPGQGRYEQYF. CDR3 DNA sequence: TGTGCCAGCAGCCCCGGACAGGGACGGTACGAGCAGTACTTC. The genes are TRBV5-4 and TRBJ2-7; 8 positions match TRBD1. The CDR3 extends over 14 amino acids. V lost 4 bases, J lost 4 bases, and 7 bases stayed unmatched. Germline CDR1 is SGHNT and CDR2 is YYREEE (reference sequence).